This is a list of T cell receptor beta chains from one sample in a study of molecular identifiers for immune sequencing clone quantification. Each CDR3 protein is one row after TCRdb ran MiXCR on the PCR reads. The top ten clones hold roughly 0.77% of a sample with under 600,000 distinct CDR3 sequences, around 23% of them seen once. Material for sequencing was naive CD8+ T cells from blood, with Jurkat cell RNA spiked in. Receptors originate from a human donor in good health. Some libraries in this study had Jurkat cell RNA spiked in. CDR3s include the opening cysteine and the closing phenylalanine or tryptophan. The D gene is left open where the match is weak. Clone size is stated in some rows and not others, as once, few, many or a class when expanded.

j_gene | abundance | v_gene | d_gene | CDR3nt | CDR3aa
TRBJ2-1 | - | TRBV24-1 | - | TGTGCCACCAGTTCAAGGGGTCAGGGGCTCTATGAGCAGTTCTTC | CATSSRGQGLYEQFF
TRBJ2-7 | few | TRBV20-1 | - | TGCAGTGCTATCCCTAGGTCCTCCTACGAGCAGTACTTC | CSAIPRSSYEQYF
TRBJ2-7 | - | TRBV4-3 | - | TGCGCCAGCAGCCAAGATCAAGGCGGCTCCTACGAGCAGTACTTC | CASSQDQGGSYEQYF
TRBJ2-3 | - | TRBV20-1 | - | TGCAGTGCTAGTTTGACCGATTTGGCAGATACGCAGTATTTT | CSASLTDLADTQYF
TRBJ2-7 | - | TRBV28 | - | TGTGCCAGCAGTTTCTTGGGGGGGGGAAGGACAGGGATGGGAGAGCAGTACTTC | CASSFLGGGRTGMGEQYF
TRBJ2-5 | - | TRBV27 | - | TGTGCCAGCAATAAGATCGGGGCTACCCTGGAGACCCAGTACTTC | CASNKIGATLETQYF
TRBJ2-3 | many | TRBV7-9 | TRBD1 | TGTGCCAGCAGCCCCCCCATTTCAGGGACAGCTGATTTTGCGCAGTATTTT | CASSPPISGTADFAQYF
TRBJ2-7 | - | TRBV12-3/TRBV12-4 | - | TGTGCCAGCAGTCTTCTGGGGTCGAGCTCCTACGAGCAGTACTTC | CASSLLGSSSYEQYF
TRBJ1-1 | many | TRBV5-1 | - | TGCGCCAGCAGCTTGGAGTACGAATCCACTGAAGCTTTCTTT | CASSLEYESTEAFF
TRBJ2-3 | many | TRBV29-1 | TRBD2 | TGCAGCGCCCTGGGACTAGCGGGAGGTTTTGTCGGTACGCAGTATTTT | CSALGLAGGFVGTQYF
TRBJ2-3 | many | TRBV24-1 | TRBD2 | TGTGCCACCAGTGATTCGGGACTAGCGGGAGAGGGTGGCACAGATACGCAGTATTTT | CATSDSGLAGEGGTDTQYF
TRBJ2-1 | few | TRBV7-6 | TRBD2 | TGTGCCAGCAGCTTAGCGCAAGGCGGGAGTGGCTACAATGAGCAGTTCTTC | CASSLAQGGSGYNEQFF
TRBJ2-7 | - | TRBV5-1 | TRBD1 | TGCGCCAGCAGCGGGGGACAGGGGGCTTCCGAGCAGTACTTC | CASSGGQGASEQYF
TRBJ1-2 | many | TRBV29-1 | - | TGCAGCGTTGAAGGAAGGTACTATGGCTACACCTTC | CSVEGRYYGYTF
TRBJ2-7 | - | TRBV4-1 | - | TGCGCCAGCAGCCAAGTAGGGGAGGACGAGCAGTACTTC | CASSQVGEDEQYF
TRBJ2-1 | few | TRBV4-1 | TRBD2 | TGCGCCAGCAGCCAAGATGAAGGGACTAGTATGTTCGATGAGCAGTTCTTC | CASSQDEGTSMFDEQFF
TRBJ1-3 | many | TRBV4-3 | - | TGCGCCAGCAGCCCATATACATCTGGAAACACCATATATTTT | CASSPYTSGNTIYF
TRBJ2-7 | - | TRBV6-2/TRBV6-3 | - | TGTGCCAGCACCCCGGGGGCCACCACCTACGAGCAGTACTTC | CASTPGATTYEQYF
TRBJ2-5 | - | TRBV11-2 | - | TGTGCCAGCAGCCACACCGGGGGAGAGGGAGAGACCCAGTACTTC | CASSHTGGEGETQYF
TRBJ2-7 | - | TRBV20-1 | TRBD2 | TGCAGTGCTAGAACTAGCGGGAGCTACGACCAGTACTTC | CSARTSGSYDQYF